The clone carrying this T cell receptor beta chain turned up a few times. The record originates from a study of response to subunit inactivated influenza vaccine. The CDR3 contains 16 residues. With 4 bases clipped from V and 7 bases from J, the junction kept 14 bases outside the gene matches. Per the germline V gene, CDR1 is DFQATT and CDR2 is SNEGSKA (reference sequence). TCRdb ran MiXCR on the RT-PCR reads and lists one entry per CDR3 protein. Of around 580,000 distinct CDR3 sequences in the sample, about 15% were seen once. The chain couples TRBV20-1 to TRBJ2-7; 12 nucleotides align to TRBD2. Sequences were derived from PBMCs from blood, sampled less than 13 days after vaccination. This clonotype was obtained from a man aged 50-60 years who received an inactivated influenza vaccine. This chain's CDR3 is CSATRGTSGWAVEQYF. The CDR3 DNA sequence: TGCAGTGCTACCCGGGGGACTAGCGGGTGGGCGGTGGAGCAGTACTTC.